Sequencing of this T cell receptor (beta chain) was carried out in a study of blood T cell repertoires in COVID-19. About the study: Donors in the United States, Italy and Spain gave samples during acute or convalescent COVID-19. PBMCs, B-cell-depleted T cells, or T cells were the source of the cDNA or gDNA that made up the material.

This clone has a handful of counts. Authors' analysis steps: Nucleated cell counts were estimated from reference gene primer amplification. This table comes from immunoSEQ multiplex PCR, and its TCRdb copy is limited to in-frame clones, with some not included. That table gives V, J and clone size, and the DNA gave D and trimming. This sample has about 130,000 clones, with about 81% found just once. Seattle enrolled patients during active infection and tracked them longitudinally. The TCR sequence derives from a man younger than 45 with COVID-19, enrolled during active disease. Source material: peripheral blood.

The CDR3 DNA reads TGTGCCAGCTCACGCGACAGGGGTACGAACACTGAAGCTTTCTTT. Residues: CASSRDRGTNTEAFF. This chain links TRBV18 with TRBJ1-1; 8 bases are a match to TRBD1. The CDR3 extends over 15 amino acids. Germline V gene lookup returns CDR1 KGHSH and CDR2 LQKENI. With 4 bases clipped from V and 1 base from J, the junction kept 5 bases outside the gene matches.